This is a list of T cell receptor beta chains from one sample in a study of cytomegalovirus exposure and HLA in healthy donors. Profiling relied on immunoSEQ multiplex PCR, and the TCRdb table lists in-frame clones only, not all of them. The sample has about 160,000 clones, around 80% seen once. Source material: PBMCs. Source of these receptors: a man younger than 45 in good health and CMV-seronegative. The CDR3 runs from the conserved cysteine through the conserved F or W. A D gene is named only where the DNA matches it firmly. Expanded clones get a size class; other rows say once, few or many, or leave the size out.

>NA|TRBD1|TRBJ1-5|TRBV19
TGTGCCAGTAACCAGGACAGGGTAGGCAATCAGCCCCAGCATTTT
CASNQDRVGNQPQHF
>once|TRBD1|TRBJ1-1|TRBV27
TGTGCCAGCAGCCGACGGACAGGGAACACTGAAGCTTTCTTT
CASSRRTGNTEAFF
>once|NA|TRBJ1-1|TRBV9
TGTGCCAGCAGCGTTGACAGGAACACTGAAGCTTTCTTT
CASSVDRNTEAFF
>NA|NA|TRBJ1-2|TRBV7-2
TGTGCCAGCTTCAATCCCAGGGGTGGCTACACCTTC
CASFNPRGGYTF
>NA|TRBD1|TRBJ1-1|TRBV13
TGTGCCAGCAGCTTAGGGGGCAGGGGGCTTGAAGCTTTCTTT
CASSLGGRGLEAFF
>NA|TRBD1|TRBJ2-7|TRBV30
TGTGCCTGGAGTGAACAGGGGGCCTACGAGCAGTACTTC
CAWSEQGAYEQYF
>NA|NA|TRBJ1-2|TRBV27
TGTGCCAGCAGTTTTGCGGCCACGGGGGGGGGCTACACCTTC
CASSFAATGGGYTF
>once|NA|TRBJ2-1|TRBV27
TGTGCCAGCAGTTTCTTGAGCGGGCTTTACAATGAGCAGTTCTTC
CASSFLSGLYNEQFF
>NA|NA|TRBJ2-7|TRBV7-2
TGTGCCAGCAGCTTAGTTCGGACAACCTCCTACGAGCAGTACTTC
CASSLVRTTSYEQYF
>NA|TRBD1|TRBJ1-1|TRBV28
TGTGCCAGCAGTTTAAGAGGGGGCGCGGACACTGAAGCTTTCTTT
CASSLRGGADTEAFF
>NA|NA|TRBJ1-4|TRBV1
TGCACCAGCAGCGGAGTTGGAGGTGAAAAACTGTTTTTT
CTSSGVGGEKLFF
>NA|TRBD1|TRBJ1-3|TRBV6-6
TGTGCCAGCAGGGGGGACAGGGGACCCAACAGAAACACCATATATTTT
CASRGDRGPNRNTIYF
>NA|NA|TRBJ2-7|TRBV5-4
TGTGCCAGCAGCTCGCCTGACAGGCCCCACGAGCAGTACTTC
CASSSPDRPHEQYF
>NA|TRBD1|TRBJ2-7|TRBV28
TGTGCCAGCAGTTTATCGTCTTCAGGGGGCCGCTCCTACGAGCAGTACTTC
CASSLSSSGGRSYEQYF
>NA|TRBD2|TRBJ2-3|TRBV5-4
TGTGCCAGCAGCTTGCGGCGGGAGCGCACAGATACGCAGTATTTT
CASSLRRERTDTQYF
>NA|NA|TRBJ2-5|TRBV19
TGTGCCAGTAGTATTCCAGGGCTTACGGAGACCCAGTACTTC
CASSIPGLTETQYF
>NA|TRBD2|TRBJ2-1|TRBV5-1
TGCGCCAGCAGCTTGGGACTAGCGGGAGGCTTCTCCCATTGGGAGCAGTTCTTC
CASSLGLAGGFSHWEQFF
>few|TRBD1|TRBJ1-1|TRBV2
TGTGCCAGCATTAGACAGGGAGTATACACTGAAGCTTTCTTT
CASIRQGVYTEAFF
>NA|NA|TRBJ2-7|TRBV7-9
TGTGCCAGCAGCTTAGACCTCCCCCTAGGGCAGTACTTC
CASSLDLPLGQYF
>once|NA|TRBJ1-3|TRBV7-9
TGTGCCAGCAGCTTGCGTAGAGGCTCTGGAAACACCATATATTTT
CASSLRRGSGNTIYF
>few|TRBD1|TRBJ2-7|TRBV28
TGTGCCAGCAGCCGGACAGGGAGTTACTACGAGCAGTACTTC
CASSRTGSYYEQYF
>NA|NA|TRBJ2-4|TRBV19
TGTGCCAGCAACGAGGGGGGGGTTAACAAAAACATTCAGTACTTC
CASNEGGVNKNIQYF
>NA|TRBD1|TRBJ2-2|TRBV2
TGTGCCAGCAACGGACAGGCCTTAGAGAGGGAGCTGTTTTTT
CASNGQALERELFF
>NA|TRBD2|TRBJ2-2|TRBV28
TGTGCCAGCAGTTTAGCGGGAGTCGGGACCGGGGAGCTGTTTTTT
CASSLAGVGTGELFF
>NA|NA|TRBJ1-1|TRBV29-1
TGCAGCGTTGGGGAGGGACGGAATTACGAAGCTTTCTTT
CSVGEGRNYEAFF
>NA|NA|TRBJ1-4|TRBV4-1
TGCGCCAGCAGCCGGGGGGGTGAAAAACTGTTTTTT
CASSRGGEKLFF
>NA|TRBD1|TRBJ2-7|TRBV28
TGTGCCAGCACGGGACAGGCCTCCTTCGAGCAGTACTTC
CASTGQASFEQYF
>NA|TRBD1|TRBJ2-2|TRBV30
TGTGCCTGGGACAGGGGTGCCGGGGAGCTGTTTTTT
CAWDRGAGELFF
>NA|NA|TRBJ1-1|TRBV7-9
TGTGCCAGCAGCAATCTTATTAAAGCTTTCTTT
CASSNLIKAFF
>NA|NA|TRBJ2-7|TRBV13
TGTGCCAGCAGCCCCCGAGATAGCGTAGGGGAGCAGTACTTC
CASSPRDSVGEQYF
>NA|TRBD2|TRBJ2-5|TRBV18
TGTGCCAGCTCATCAGGACTAGCGGGAGTCACGGGGGAGACCCAGTACTTC
CASSSGLAGVTGETQYF
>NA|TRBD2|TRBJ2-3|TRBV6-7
TGTGCCAGCAGTTACTCGATGTCCGGGTGCGGCGGGAGGGCCGCAGATACGCAGTATTTT
CASSYSMSGCGGRAADTQYF
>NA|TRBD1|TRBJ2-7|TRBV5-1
TGCGCCAGCAGCTCCGGGACAGGGCCTACCTACGAGCAGTACTTC
CASSSGTGPTYEQYF
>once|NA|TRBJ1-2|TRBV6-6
TGTGCCAGCAGTCCCCGACAGAGCTCCTCATACTATGGCTACACCTTC
CASSPRQSSSYYGYTF
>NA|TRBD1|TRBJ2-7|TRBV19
TGTGCCAGTAGCACCTCGACAGGGGTATCCTACGAGCAGTACTTC
CASSTSTGVSYEQYF
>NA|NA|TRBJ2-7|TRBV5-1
TGCGCCAGCAGCTTGGCCGCCGGGACACCCTACGAGCAGTACTTC
CASSLAAGTPYEQYF
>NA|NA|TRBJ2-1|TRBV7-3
TGTGCCAGTAGCTTAGCTACGGACAATGAGCAGTTCTTC
CASSLATDNEQFF
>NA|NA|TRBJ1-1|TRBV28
TGTGCCAGCAGGCTCTCCCCGCCTATGAACACTGAAGCTTTCTTT
CASRLSPPMNTEAFF
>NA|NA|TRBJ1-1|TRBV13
TGTGCCAGCAGCTTGGGGGGGGAGGGTATGACTGAAGCTTTCTTT
CASSLGGEGMTEAFF
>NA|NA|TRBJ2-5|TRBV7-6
TGTGCCAGCAGCTTAGCGCAAGGGATCGCGGGGGAGACCCAGTACTTC
CASSLAQGIAGETQYF
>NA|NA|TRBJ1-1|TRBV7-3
TGTGCCAGCATTCTTAACAACGGGGCCACTACGCCAGGGGTGAACACTGAAGCTTTCTTT
CASILNNGATTPGVNTEAFF
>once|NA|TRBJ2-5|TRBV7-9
TGTGCCAGCAGCCATGGACTTACCCAAGAGACCCAGTACTTC
CASSHGLTQETQYF
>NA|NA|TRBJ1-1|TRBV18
TGTGCCAGCTCACCTCAGCAGGGGCTGAGGAACACTGAAGCTTTCTTT
CASSPQQGLRNTEAFF
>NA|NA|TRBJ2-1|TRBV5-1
TGCGCCAGCATGTGGCAGGGAAGTAATGAGCAGTTCTTC
CASMWQGSNEQFF